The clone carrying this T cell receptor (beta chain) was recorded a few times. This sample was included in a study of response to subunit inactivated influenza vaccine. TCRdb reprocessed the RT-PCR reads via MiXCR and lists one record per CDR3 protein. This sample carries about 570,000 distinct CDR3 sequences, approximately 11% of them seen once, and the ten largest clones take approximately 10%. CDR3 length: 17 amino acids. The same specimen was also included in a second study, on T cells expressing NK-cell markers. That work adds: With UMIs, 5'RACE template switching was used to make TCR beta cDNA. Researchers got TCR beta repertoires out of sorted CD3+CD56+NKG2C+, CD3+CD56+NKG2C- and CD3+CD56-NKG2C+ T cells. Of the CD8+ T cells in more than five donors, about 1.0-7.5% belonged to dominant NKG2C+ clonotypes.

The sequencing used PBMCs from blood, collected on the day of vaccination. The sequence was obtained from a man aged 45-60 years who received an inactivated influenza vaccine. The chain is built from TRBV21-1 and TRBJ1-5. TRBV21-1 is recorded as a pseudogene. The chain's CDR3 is CASATGGPGGRRQPQHF. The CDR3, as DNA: TGTGCCAGCGCAACGGGGGGCCCAGGGGGGAGGAGGCAGCCCCAGCATTTT.